These 30 T cell receptor beta chains share one sample of origin, sequenced in a study of OX40 agonist ivuxolimab in advanced cancers. Here immunoSEQ multiplex PCR was the method, and the copy in TCRdb shows in-frame clones only, minus some. The profile shows tens of thousands of clones, about nine tenths of them singletons. This specimen consisted of CD4+ or CD8+ T cells sorted from blood, obtained in a trial of the OX40 agonist ivuxolimab. Receptor source: an adult with an advanced solid tumor such as melanoma, head and neck, liver or kidney cancer.

V is TRBV10-3 and J is TRBJ2-7; no reliable D call. CDR1 and CDR2 from the germline V gene are ENHRY and SYGVKD. V was pared by 4 bases and J by 4 bases, with 20 bases between. This CDR3 contains 16 residues. CDR3 sequence (DNA): TGTGCCATCAGTGGTACGTTGGGCTCAGTAGGGTACGAGCAGTACTTC. Protein: CAISGTLGSVGYEQYF.

The chain couples TRBV5-1 to TRBJ2-5, with TRBD2 matching over 9 bases. V was pared by 0 bases and J by 5 bases, with 8 bases of the junction left unmatched. The CDR3 runs to 16 residues. CDR1 and CDR2 (germline): SGHRS, YFSETQ. The CDR3 DNA follows: TGCGCCAGCAGCTTGGTCTCAGCGGGGGGCGAGGAGACCCAGTACTTC. This codes for CASSLVSAGGEETQYF.

J is TRBJ2-7 and V is TRBV11-2, with 11 bases fitting TRBD1. The J segment lost 9 bases and the V segment lost 1 base, leaving 5 bases of the junction unmatched. The CDR3 covers 14 residues. Germline-derived CDR1 and CDR2 are SGHAT and FQNNGV. The CDR3 nucleotides are TGTGCCAGCAGCTTAGGGGACAGGGGGTTCGGGCAGTACTTC. Its translation: CASSLGDRGFGQYF.

The CDR3 here is CASSARGDYNEQFF. Written as DNA, the CDR3 is TGTGCCAGCAGCGCGCGGGGGGACTACAATGAGCAGTTCTTC. This chain joins TRBV9 and TRBJ2-1; 8 nucleotides agree with TRBD2. This CDR3 is 14 amino acids long. Germline assignment: CDR1 SGDLS and CDR2 YYNGEE. The V segment lost 3 bases and the J segment 3 bases; nucleotides outside the gene matches: 2.

The CDR3 coding sequence is TGCGCCAGCAGCTCCCGAGGGACAGGGGGCCTTATCACCTTC. Protein sequence: CASSSRGTGGLITF. The rearrangement joins TRBV10-2 to TRBJ1-2, with 12 nucleotides matching TRBD1. V lost 6 bases to trimming and J lost 13 bases; unmatched junction nucleotides: 12. Germline CDR1 is WSHSY and CDR2 is SAAADI. This CDR3 has 14 amino acids.

The chain couples TRBV14 to TRBJ1-4; D is unclear. The germline gives CDR1 SGHDN, CDR2 FVKESK. The CDR3 totals 18 residues. The V gene lost 1 base and the J gene lost 0 bases, with 15 bases spanning the gap. This CDR3 reads CASSQVSRSWATNEKLFF. The CDR3 coding sequence is TGTGCCAGCAGCCAAGTGTCTAGGTCCTGGGCAACTAATGAAAAACTGTTTTTT.

The gene calls are TRBV6-1 and TRBJ1-5; 9 bases match TRBD1. CDR3 size: 16 residues. The V gene end was trimmed by 3 bases and the J gene end by 6 bases; junction bases not matched to a gene: 9. CDR1 and CDR2 (germline): MNHNS, SASEGT. The CDR3 nucleotides read TGTGCCAGCAGTGACCGATACAGGGGGCAATCTCAGCCCCAGCATTTT. Amino acids: CASSDRYRGQSQPQHF.

CDR3 sequence (DNA): TGCGCCAGCAGCTTGGACGGGGACAGTTCCTACGAGCAGTACTTC. It translates to CASSLDGDSSYEQYF. The chain carries TRBV5-1 and TRBJ2-7; TRBD1 aligns across 7 bases. Germline V CDR1 and CDR2: SGHRS, YFSETQ. The CDR3 is made up of 15 amino acids. With V trimmed by 0 bases and J by 1 base, 4 bases remained unmatched.

With respect to this clone: One end of the junction is discordant with germline, which a read error may explain. The DNA for the CDR3 is TGTGCTAGCAGCTTAGGACAGGGAACAGATACGCAGTATTTT. It codes for CASSLGQGTDTQYF. This sequence joins TRBV7-7 and TRBJ2-3; 8 nucleotides match TRBD1. CDR3 length: 14 amino acids. CDR1 and CDR2 from the germline V gene are SSHAT and FNYEAQ (reference sequence).

The V gene is TRBV12-5, the J gene TRBJ2-5; 7 positions match TRBD1. The V gene's germline CDR1 is LGHNT and CDR2 FRNRAP. The CDR3 is 16 amino acids. The V segment lost 4 bases and the J segment 3 bases; nucleotides outside the gene matches: 11. The CDR3 region is CASGSYDRDREETQYF. The CDR3 DNA is TGTGCTAGTGGTTCGTACGACCGGGACAGAGAAGAGACCCAGTACTTC.

The chain has TRBV29-1 and TRBJ2-2; no firm D call. V lost 8 bases and J 6 bases, leaving 10 bases between the germline ends. CDR3 size: 11 residues. Germline-derived CDR1 and CDR2 are SQVTM and ANQGSEA. The CDR3 coding sequence is TGCAGCCAATCCCAGGCCGGGGAGCTGTTTTTT. Residues: CSQSQAGELFF.

The chain couples TRBV5-1 to TRBJ2-5; possibly TRBD1 for D (6 bases). V was trimmed by 5 bases and J by 2 bases, leaving 13 bases between them. Germline CDR1 reads SGHRS; CDR2 reads YFSETQ. CDR3 length: 14 residues. DNA for the CDR3: TGCGCCAGCAGACCCGGACAGACTCAAGAGACCCAGTACTTC. This encodes CASRPGQTQETQYF.

This chain uses TRBV11-2 with TRBJ2-5; D not certain. The J call is uncertain, as TRBJ2-7 better fits the DNA end. The CDR3 consists of 13 residues. In germline, CDR1 is SGHAT, CDR2 FQNNGV. The CDR3 region is CASSLSTSYEQYF. CDR3 DNA sequence: TGTGCCAGCAGCTTGTCCACGTCCTACGAGCAGTACTTC.

This chain uses TRBV18 with TRBJ2-6; D remains ambiguous. The CDR3 is made up of 13 amino acids. Per the germline V gene, CDR1 is KGHSH and CDR2 is LQKENI. The V and J ends lost 3 bases and 0 bases respectively, with 0 bases between them. This chain's CDR3 is CASSPSGANVLTF. In DNA form, the CDR3 reads TGTGCCAGCTCACCCTCTGGGGCCAACGTCCTGACTTTC.

V gene TRBV7-2 combines with J gene TRBJ1-2; D unclear. There are 15 residues in the CDR3. With 2 bases removed from V and 4 bases from J, the gap between germline ends came to 14 bases. CDR1 and CDR2 (germline): SGHTA, FQGNSA. CDR3 coding DNA: TGTGCCAGCAGCTTAATTTTGGCAGAAGTCTATGGCTACACCTTC. This sequence encodes CASSLILAEVYGYTF.

The chain is built from TRBV5-4 and TRBJ2-1; TRBD2 aligns across 13 bases. V shed 4 bases, J shed 3 bases, and the junction held 4 bases outside the gene matches. The CDR3 totals 16 residues. Germline CDR1 and CDR2: SGHNT and YYREEE (reference sequence). The CDR3 spells CASSLGTSGVYNEQFF. In nucleotides, the CDR3 is TGTGCCAGCAGCCTAGGGACTAGCGGGGTCTACAATGAGCAGTTCTTC.

This clone was seen a few times. The genes are TRBV6-5 and TRBJ2-7; 7 bases match TRBD2. CDR1 and CDR2 (germline): MNHEY, SVGAGI. This CDR3 is 13 amino acids long. With V trimmed by 10 bases and J by 2 bases, 8 bases remained unmatched. DNA for the CDR3: TGTGCCACCCTGGGAGGGCTGACCTACGAGCAGTACTTC. Amino acids: CATLGGLTYEQYF.

The chain carries TRBV29-1 and TRBJ1-1, with D possibly matching TRBD1 (5 bases). This CDR3 contains 10 residues. Between the trimmed V and J ends, which lost 5 bases and 12 bases, there was a span of 13 bases. The germline gives CDR1 SQVTM, CDR2 ANQGSEA. The CDR3 region is CSVIGQGTFF. As DNA, the CDR3 is TGCAGCGTTATAGGGCAGGGAACTTTCTTT.

The CDR3 coding sequence is TGTGCCAGCAGTGCCAGGGGGGGTAGAAAAGCTTTCTTT. It codes for CASSARGGRKAFF. The rearrangement joins TRBV6-5 to TRBJ1-1, with 7 bases that match TRBD1. The germline gives CDR1 MNHEY, CDR2 SVGAGI. The J segment lost 9 bases and the V segment lost 5 bases, leaving 9 bases of the junction unmatched. This CDR3 is built from 13 residues.

In its sample, this clone was seen a few times. V usage is TRBV7-2 and J usage is TRBJ2-7, with D possibly matching TRBD2 (6 bases). This CDR3 has 12 residues. CDR1 and CDR2 (germline): SGHTA, FQGNSA. Trimming took 2 bases from V and 10 from J, leaving 12 bases between them. The CDR3 DNA reads TGTGCCAGCAGCTTAAGCGGGCCCAAACAGTACTTC. The encoded protein is CASSLSGPKQYF.

This chain joins TRBV6-6 and TRBJ1-1; D gene uncertain. The CDR3 is 15 amino acids. Trimming stripped 0 bases from V and 0 bases from J, with 8 bases between. In germline, CDR1 is MNHNY, CDR2 SVGAGI (reference sequence). DNA of the CDR3: TGTGCCAGCAGTTACTCAGGAGGGTTGAACACTGAAGCTTTCTTT. It translates to CASSYSGGLNTEAFF.

The chain uses TRBV5-1 and TRBJ2-1; maybe TRBD2 (7 bases). CDR3 length equals 14 residues. Trimming pared 9 bases from V and 2 bases from J, leaving 15 bases between. In germline, CDR1 is SGHRS, CDR2 YFSETQ. Here the CDR3 reads CATGAGAAYNEQFF. The CDR3 DNA sequence: TGCGCCACAGGGGCGGGAGCCGCCTACAATGAGCAGTTCTTC. The whole variable domain, remainder taken from reference TRBV5-1 and TRBJ2-1, is KAGVTQTPRYLIKTRGQQVTLSCSPISGHRSVSWYQQTPGQGLQFLFEYFSETQRNKGNFPGRFSGRQFSNSRSEMNVSTLELGDSALYLCATGAGAAYNEQFFGPGTRLTVL.

The table lists this clone with a count of one. The J gene is TRBJ2-3, the V gene TRBV10-2; D uncertain. Germline lookup yields CDR1 WSHSY and CDR2 SAAADI. The CDR3 is 12 residues long. The V end was cut by 3 bases, the J end by 7 bases, with 8 bases between. In DNA form, the CDR3 reads TGCGCCAGCAGTGAAGTTGGGAATACGCAGTATTTT. Amino acid sequence: CASSEVGNTQYF.

The chain joins TRBV19 to TRBJ2-7; perhaps TRBD1 as D (6 bases). The CDR3 extends over 16 amino acids. Germline loops: CDR1 LNHDA, CDR2 SQIVND (reference sequence). V was cut by 5 bases and J by 3 bases, with 20 bases left in between. The DNA for the CDR3 is TGTGCCAGTAGTGCCCCCCGGGACAACGGGATCTACGAGCAGTACTTC. The encoded protein is CASSAPRDNGIYEQYF.

The genes are TRBV7-9 and TRBJ2-3; no definite D call. V lost 2 bases and J 2 bases, leaving 11 bases between the germline ends. Germline lookup yields CDR1 SEHNR and CDR2 FQNEAQ (reference sequence). The CDR3 sequence is 15 residues long. In DNA form, the CDR3 reads TGTGCCAGCAGCTTATTGGCAGGCTTCACAGATACGCAGTATTTT. This encodes CASSLLAGFTDTQYF.

The chain joins TRBV11-3 to TRBJ2-2, with D unresolved. V lost 5 bases and J lost 5, with 15 bases in between. Per germline, CDR1 SGHNT and CDR2 YENEEA. The CDR3 consists of 15 residues. The CDR3, as DNA: TGTGCCAGCAGCGCCTTTGGAGCTGGGACCGGGGAGCTGTTTTTT. Amino acid sequence: CASSAFGAGTGELFF.

The J gene is TRBJ2-7, the V gene TRBV6-4; 8 bases agree with TRBD1. Germline V lookup: CDR1 MRHNA, CDR2 SNTAGT. The V segment lost 5 bases and the J segment 3 bases; nucleotides outside the gene matches: 12. This CDR3 contains 16 residues. The CDR3 DNA reads TGTGCCAGCAGTTATTGGAAGGACAGGGTTCTCTACGAGCAGTACTTC. Protein product: CASSYWKDRVLYEQYF.

The gene calls are TRBV9 and TRBJ1-1; D unresolved. Germline-derived CDR1 and CDR2 are SGDLS and YYNGEE. V lost 7 bases, J lost 3 bases, and 13 bases lay in between. CDR3 length: 13 amino acids. Written as DNA, the CDR3 is TGTGCCAGCTCTCAATGGGGAGACACTGAAGCTTTCTTT. Amino acids: CASSQWGDTEAFF.

The chain uses TRBV29-1 and TRBJ2-5; D remains ambiguous. CDR1 and CDR2 (germline): SQVTM, ANQGSEA. Between the trimmed V and J ends, which lost 0 bases and 2 bases, there was a span of 10 bases. There are 14 residues in the CDR3. CDR3 loop: CSVEDQSRQETQYF. CDR3 nucleotides: TGCAGCGTTGAAGATCAATCCAGGCAAGAGACCCAGTACTTC.

This chain links TRBV28 with TRBJ1-1; 8 bases match TRBD1. V dropped 4 bases and J dropped 2; count of bases not matched to a gene: 6. Germline V gene data show CDR1 as MDHEN and CDR2 as SYDVKM. CDR3 length: 15 amino acids. The CDR3 reads CASSSTGDRNTEAFF. The CDR3 nucleotides read TGTGCCAGCAGTTCGACAGGGGATAGAAACACTGAAGCTTTCTTT.